This entry lists 18 T cell receptor beta chains sequenced from one sample in a study of blood T cell repertoires in COVID-19. Using immunoSEQ multiplex PCR, the repertoire was profiled, and TCRdb retains in-frame clones only, with some absent. The sample lists 150,000 to 200,000 clones, 84% occurring once. Sequencing was done on a sample of peripheral blood. The source of these receptors is a woman older than 75 with COVID-19, enrolled during active disease.

This rearrangement joins TRBV7-9 to TRBJ1-4, with D perhaps matching TRBD1 (5 bases). Germline CDR1 reads SEHNR; CDR2 reads FQNEAQ (reference sequence). V shed 3 bases and J shed 7 bases, with 15 bases lying between them. The CDR3 loop spans 15 amino acids. CDR3 sequence: CASSLQGGVGEKLFF. CDR3 in DNA: TGTGCCAGCAGCTTGCAGGGAGGTGTGGGTGAAAAACTGTTTTTT.

The CDR3 reads CASSFDPSSQRRGELFF. The CDR3 coding sequence is TGTGCCAGCAGTTTTGATCCGTCGTCCCAGAGGCGGGGGGAGCTGTTTTTT. V and J are TRBV28 and TRBJ2-2; D not resolved. The germline CDR1 and CDR2 sequences are MDHEN and SYDVKM. This CDR3 is built from 17 residues. The ends were cut back, 3 bases at V and 8 bases at J, with 22 bases in the middle.

This chain links TRBV3-1 (or the pseudogene TRBV3-2) with TRBJ1-3; D possibly corresponds to TRBD1 (6 bases). CDR3 length: 14 residues. Trimming removed 5 bases from V and 1 base from J, with 9 bases in between. The germline gives CDR1 LGHDT, CDR2 YNNKEL (reference sequence). The CDR3 spells CASSDGTSGNTIYF. Here the CDR3 DNA reads TGTGCCAGCAGCGACGGGACATCTGGAAACACCATATATTTT.

The V call is TRBV24-1, the J call TRBJ1-5, with TRBD1 identical over 10 bases. CDR1 is KGHDR, CDR2 SFDVKD, per germline. The CDR3 totals 16 residues. Unmatched junction bases numbered 8, after V lost 4 bases and J lost 6 bases. The CDR3 region is CATSDRRDRGGQPQHF. CDR3 nucleotide sequence: TGTGCCACCAGTGACCGCCGGGACAGGGGCGGTCAGCCCCAGCATTTT.

The chain joins TRBV29-1 to TRBJ2-7; D gene unclear. The germline gives CDR1 SQVTM, CDR2 ANQGSEA. The CDR3 length is 11 residues. Trimming shortened V by 4 bases and J by 2 bases, and 6 bases separated the two germline ends. The CDR3 bases are TGCAGCGTTGCTACTACCTACGAGCAGTACTTC. This sequence encodes CSVATTYEQYF.

This chain joins TRBV19 and TRBJ2-1, with D hard to call. There are 15 residues in the CDR3. The germline V gene encodes CDR1 LNHDA and CDR2 SQIVND (reference sequence). Trimming took 5 bases from V and 0 from J, leaving 11 bases between them. The CDR3 sequence is CASSPSSSSYNEQFF. The CDR3 nucleotides read TGTGCCAGTAGTCCATCTTCTAGCTCCTACAATGAGCAGTTCTTC.

This sequence joins TRBV5-5 and TRBJ2-3; D possibly corresponds to TRBD1 (6 bases). The CDR3 consists of 15 residues. The germline CDR1 and CDR2 sequences are SGHKS and YYEKEE (reference sequence). V was shortened by 4 bases and J by 0 bases, with 12 bases between the two germline ends. The CDR3 coding sequence is TGTGCCAGCAGCCCCCGGACAGAAAGCACAGATACGCAGTATTTT. This codes for CASSPRTESTDTQYF. The full variable domain, with the rest looked up from reference TRBV5-5 and TRBJ2-3, is DAGVTQSPTHLIKTRGQQVTLRCSPISGHKSVSWYQQVLGQGPQFIFQYYEKEERGRGNFPDRFSARQFPNYSSELNVNALLLGDSALYLCASSPRTESTDTQYFGPGTRLTVL.

This CDR3 reads CASNPGSNTGELFF. CDR3 in DNA: TGCGCCAGCAACCCAGGGTCGAACACCGGGGAGCTGTTTTTT. This chain joins TRBV10-2 and TRBJ2-2; tentatively, D is TRBD1 (5 bases). V was pared by 7 bases and J by 0 bases, with 9 bases between. CDR1 WSHSY and CDR2 SAAADI come from the germline V gene. The CDR3 totals 14 residues.

The chain has TRBV7-3 and TRBJ1-1; D is unclear. The CDR3 runs to 13 residues. The germline V gene encodes CDR1 SGHTA and CDR2 FQGTGA. Trimming stripped 3 bases from V and 10 bases from J, with 15 bases between. The chain's CDR3 is CASSFGGQVGAFF. In DNA form, the CDR3 reads TGTGCCAGCAGCTTCGGAGGGCAGGTTGGAGCTTTCTTT.

J is TRBJ1-1 and V is TRBV30; no clear D. The length of the CDR3 is 13 residues. The ends were cut back, 5 bases at V and 3 bases at J, with 13 bases in the middle. The germline V gene has CDR1 GTSNPN and CDR2 SVGIG (reference sequence). This chain's CDR3 is CAWAPGRDTEAFF. The CDR3 region has the DNA TGTGCCTGGGCCCCGGGTCGGGACACTGAAGCTTTCTTT.

The chain is built from TRBV15 and TRBJ1-1, with TRBD1 matching over 7 bases. Looked up from germline, CDR1 is LNHNV and CDR2 is YYDKDF (reference sequence). The CDR3 has 16 amino acids. The V and J ends lost 3 bases and 0 bases, in that order; junction bases with no gene match: 7. The CDR3 here is CATSRVLGGVNTEAFF. CDR3 bases: TGTGCCACCAGCAGGGTATTAGGGGGCGTGAACACTGAAGCTTTCTTT.

In DNA form, the CDR3 reads TGTGCCAGCAGCCAAGATGCGGGACGCAAACAAGAGACCCAGTACTTC. It translates to CASSQDAGRKQETQYF. The chain employs TRBV3-1 (or the pseudogene TRBV3-2) and TRBJ2-5; D possibly corresponds to TRBD2 (6 bases). With 0 bases removed from V and 2 bases from J, the gap between germline ends came to 13 bases. Per germline, CDR1 LGHDT and CDR2 YNNKEL (reference sequence). This CDR3 region has 16 residues.

The chain combines TRBV30 with TRBJ2-2; the match to TRBD2 covers 7 bases. The CDR3 is 16 residues long. Germline values: CDR1 GTSNPN, CDR2 SVGIG (reference sequence). V was pared by 4 bases and J by 2 bases, with 10 bases of the junction left unmatched. The chain's CDR3 is CAWTVRLADNTGELFF. Here the CDR3 DNA reads TGTGCCTGGACCGTCCGACTAGCCGATAACACCGGGGAGCTGTTTTTT.

The chain joins TRBV5-1 to TRBJ2-5, with 7 bases matching TRBD1. Trimming at V came to 4 bases and at J to 0 bases, leaving 3 bases not matched to a gene. Germline-derived CDR1 and CDR2 are SGHRS and YFSETQ. The CDR3 extends over 14 amino acids. In nucleotides, the CDR3 is TGCGCCAGCAGCGCGACAGGGAACCAAGAGACCCAGTACTTC. Its protein is CASSATGNQETQYF.

The CDR3 DNA reads TGTGCCAGTAGTATGACTAGCGGGGAGACCCAGTACTTC. It translates to CASSMTSGETQYF. The chain is built from TRBV19 and TRBJ2-5; 10 bases agree with TRBD2. The CDR3 length is 13 residues. The germline CDR1 and CDR2 sequences are LNHDA and SQIVND (reference sequence). The V segment lost 3 bases and the J segment 5 bases; nucleotides outside the gene matches: 0.

The CDR3 loop reads CASSLRTSGRTGELFF. The CDR3 DNA follows: TGTGCCAGCAGCCTACGGACTAGCGGGAGAACCGGGGAGCTGTTTTTT. This chain joins TRBV7-2 and TRBJ2-2; 13 bases are a match to TRBD2. Trimming at V came to 5 bases and at J to 5 bases, leaving 5 bases not matched to a gene. Per the germline V gene, CDR1 is SGHTA and CDR2 is FQGNSA. The CDR3 consists of 16 residues. Together with reference TRBV7-2 and TRBJ2-2, the CDR3 gives the full variable domain: GAGVSQSPSNKVTEKGKDVELRCDPISGHTALYWYRQSLGQGLEFLIYFQGNSAPDKSGLPSDRFSAERTGGSVSTLTIQRTQQEDSAVYLCASSLRTSGRTGELFFGEGSRLTVL.

V gene TRBV18 combines with J gene TRBJ2-7, with a weak D call TRBD2 (6 bases). Germline V lookup: CDR1 KGHSH, CDR2 LQKENI. This CDR3 is built from 15 residues. Trimming shortened V by 0 bases and J by 4 bases, and 13 bases separated the two germline ends. In DNA, the CDR3 is TGTGCCAGCTCACCACCGTGGAGGGGTGGGTACGAGCAGTACTTC. Its protein product is CASSPPWRGGYEQYF. The full variable domain, its missing parts supplied by reference TRBV18 and TRBJ2-7, is NAGVMQNPRHLVRRRGQEARLRCSPMKGHSHVYWYRQLPEEGLKFMVYLQKENIIDESGMPKERFSAEFPKEGPSILRIQQVVRGDSAAYFCASSPPWRGGYEQYFGPGTRLTVT.

The rearrangement uses TRBV11-2 and TRBJ2-5, with 11 bases identical to TRBD2. With V trimmed by 0 bases and J by 1 base, 7 bases remained unmatched. CDR3 length equals 18 residues. The germline CDR1 and CDR2 sequences are SGHAT and FQNNGV. The CDR3 bases are TGTGCCAGCAGCTTAGATCGGGCTAGCGGGGGGTTCCAAGAGACCCAGTACTTC. Translating it yields CASSLDRASGGFQETQYF. Based on the CDR3 plus reference TRBV11-2 and TRBJ2-5, the full variable domain is EAGVAQSPRYKIIEKRQSVAFWCNPISGHATLYWYQQILGQGPKLLIQFQNNGVVDDSQLPKDRFSAERLKGVDSTLKIQPAKLEDSAVYLCASSLDRASGGFQETQYFGPGTRLLVL.